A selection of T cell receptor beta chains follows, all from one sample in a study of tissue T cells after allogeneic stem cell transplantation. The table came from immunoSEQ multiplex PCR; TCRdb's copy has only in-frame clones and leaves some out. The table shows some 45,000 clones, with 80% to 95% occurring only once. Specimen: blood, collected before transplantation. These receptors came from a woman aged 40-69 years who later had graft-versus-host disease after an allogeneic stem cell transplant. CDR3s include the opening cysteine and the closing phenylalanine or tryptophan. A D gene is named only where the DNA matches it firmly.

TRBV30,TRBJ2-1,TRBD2,CAWTRGSSGSYNEQFF,TGTGCCTGGACCCGAGGATCTAGCGGGAGTTACAATGAGCAGTTCTTC
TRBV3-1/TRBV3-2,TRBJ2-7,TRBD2,CASSLRLGRGARNEQYF,TGTGCCAGCAGCCTGCGCCTGGGGCGGGGGGCAAGGAACGAGCAGTACTTC
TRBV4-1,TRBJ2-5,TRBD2,CASSRRLAANQETQYF,TGCGCCAGCAGCCGACGACTAGCGGCGAATCAAGAGACCCAGTACTTC
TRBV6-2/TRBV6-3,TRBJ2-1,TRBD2,CASSSRTSGLTYNEQFF,TGTGCCAGCAGTTCTCGGACTAGCGGGCTTACCTACAATGAGCAGTTCTTC
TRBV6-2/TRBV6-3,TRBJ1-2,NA,CASSYDSNYGYTF,TGTGCCAGCAGTTACGACAGCAACTATGGCTACACCTTC
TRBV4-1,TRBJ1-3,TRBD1,CASSQDARTGWNTIYF,TGCGCCAGCAGCCAAGATGCGCGGACAGGGTGGAACACCATATATTTT
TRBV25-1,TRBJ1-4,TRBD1,CASSGQGAEEKLFF,TGTGCCAGCAGTGGACAGGGGGCAGAAGAAAAACTGTTTTTT
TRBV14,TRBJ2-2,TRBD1,CASSEGTGRTGELFF,TGTGCCAGCAGCGAGGGGACAGGACGTACCGGGGAGCTGTTTTTT
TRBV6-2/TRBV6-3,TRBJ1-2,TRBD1,CASSSVLTGRLYGYTF,TGTGCCAGCAGTTCGGTTCTGACAGGGCGATTGTATGGCTACACCTTC
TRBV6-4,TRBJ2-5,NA,CASSVNGGETQYF,TGTGCCAGCAGTGTGAATGGTGGCGAGACCCAGTACTTC
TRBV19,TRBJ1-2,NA,CASSRGRYYGYTF,TGTGCCAGTAGTAGGGGCAGATATTATGGCTACACCTTC
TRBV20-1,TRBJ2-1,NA,CSASDFVSSYNEQFF,TGCAGTGCTAGTGACTTTGTAAGCTCCTACAATGAGCAGTTCTTC
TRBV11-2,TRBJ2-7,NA,CASSLVSEQYF,TGTGCCAGCAGCTTAGTGTCCGAGCAGTACTTC
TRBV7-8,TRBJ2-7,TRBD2,CASSSGTSGQALQYF,TGTGCCAGCAGCTCCGGGACTAGCGGCCAGGCGCTGCAGTACTTC
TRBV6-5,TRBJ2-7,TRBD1,CASSRRDRGTYEQYF,TGTGCCAGCAGTCGACGGGACAGGGGGACCTACGAGCAGTACTTC
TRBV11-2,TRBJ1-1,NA,CASSLGGTVRNTEAFF,TGTGCCAGCAGCTTAGGAGGTACAGTTCGGAACACTGAAGCTTTCTTT
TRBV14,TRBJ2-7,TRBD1,CASSPLDRGPPYEQYF,TGTGCCAGCAGCCCACTTGACAGGGGGCCCCCCTACGAGCAGTACTTC